This T cell receptor beta chain was sequenced for a study of T cells in Graves' hyperthyroidism and ophthalmopathy (dated by TCRdb to 2018 to 2020). Study-level background: Peripheral blood was collected at initial diagnosis, before any treatment. Whether ophthalmopathy could be predicted prospectively was tested in an independent validation cohort made up of 18 to 20 hyperthyroidism patients plus 17 patients who later progressed to ophthalmopathy. TCR V-J signatures able to tell the groups apart were searched for in a discovery cohort of around 95 patients, of whom roughly 42 had Graves' ophthalmopathy and about 60 had stable Graves' hyperthyroidism. The paper reports TCR Vbeta CDR3 sequencing of approximately 140 peripheral blood samples: approximately 43 ophthalmopathy, over 70 hyperthyroidism and approximately 17 progressor patients. After blood sampling, hyperthyroidism patients were treated with methimazole at a starting dose of 30 mg daily, and ophthalmopathy patients were treated with high-dose intravenous methylprednisolone. In addition, the study compared T-cell repertoires in thyroid tissue and in blood from over 5 Graves' hyperthyroidism patients. For training and testing, the 100 or so patients in the discovery cohort were randomly divided in a 7:3 ratio. Results the study describes overall, beyond this receptor: In validation, the model predicted progression to ophthalmopathy with over 65% sensitivity and 72% to 75% specificity, a median of about six months before onset. No statistical method was used to fix the sample size in advance, and group allocation was not hidden from the investigators. Blood samples also contained most of the expanded thyroid clonotypes (frequency above 0.001), which suggests that blood repertoires may reflect thyroid immune responses. Ophthalmopathy was separated from stable hyperthyroidism by a 13 V-J signature model, with 85% to 90% sensitivity and about 81% specificity obtained in cross-validation and 80%/75% obtained in testing.

On this clonotype itself: Its target antigen remains unknown. A single base separates this from a much larger clone, so it may be a read error. The conserved final phenylalanine or tryptophan is absent from the CDR3, which likely points to a read error.

Graves' hyperthyroidism was defined as stable when no progression to ophthalmopathy occurred over 18 months of follow-up. The hyperthyroidism patients were between 18 and 65 years old and newly diagnosed, with a disease duration of less than 2 months. The study excluded patients with uncontrolled infections, other autoimmune diseases, pregnancy or lactation. Diagnoses relied on clinical symptoms, serum thyroxine and TRAb, thyroid ultrasound and orbital computed tomography. PBMCs were isolated from roughly 10 ml of fresh peripheral blood by Ficoll-Paque density gradient centrifugation. Total RNA was extracted with Trizol reagent, and quality was checked on an Agilent 2100 Bioanalyzer. The germline V gene supplies CDR1 MDHEN and CDR2 SYDVKM. The CDR3 adds up to 15 amino acids, both ends counted. Here the CDR3 DNA is all that survives: 45 bases in frame from base 1. At the junction V is shortened by 5 bases and J by 1 base; bases outside the gene matches: 7.

Amplification of TCR beta CDR3 regions was carried out from RNA transcripts. The first round of RT-PCR for the TCR CDR3 was performed with the HTBI primer set and the Qiagen OneStep RT-PCR kit. A second multiplex PCR round built the libraries, followed by size selection and purification. The libraries were sequenced on an Illumina HiSeq2000 using paired-end 100 bp reads. The authors processed their data as follows. SOAPnuke was used to process the raw data, throwing out any read that contained adapters or uncalled bases, had a mean Phred below 15, or lacked an exact constant-primer or identifier match. COPE v1.2.5 was used to merge high-quality paired reads, and clonotypes were defined as unique nucleotide sequences. MiTCR v1.1 was used to align the clonotypes against IMGT TRBV, TRBD and TRBJ reference segments. Only V-J combinations with frequency above 0.0001, covering approximately 99% of repertoires, were analysed. A TCS score was defined as the ratio between F50 (clonal expansion) and ExV (chaos), using BLOSUM62-based TCRdist between CDR3 peptides within each V-J. Welch's t-statistics and random forest reduced just over 500 V-J features to 10 to 15, which were used in a naive Bayes classifier (R e1071). In-frame beta chains were kept once TCRdb had trimmed the public reads at Q25 with fastp and called clones with MiXCR. Every CDR3 protein is listed once, alongside the most common genes and DNA of its rows. TCRdb's processing, not the authors' own work, is the source of the V and J calls. This sample lists roughly 700,000 distinct CDR3 sequences; around 13% were detected once. Jointly, the top ten make up roughly 10% of the sample.

This TCR was recovered from a woman aged 18-29 years with Graves' hyperthyroidism. This chain joins TRBV28 to TRBJ2-7, and 8 junction bases match TRBD1. Sequencing was carried out using blood. Read as DNA, the sequence is TGTGCCAGCAGTGGGACAGGTCCCCCTTCCTACGAGCAGTACCTC. It is translated as CASSGTGPPSYEQYL.